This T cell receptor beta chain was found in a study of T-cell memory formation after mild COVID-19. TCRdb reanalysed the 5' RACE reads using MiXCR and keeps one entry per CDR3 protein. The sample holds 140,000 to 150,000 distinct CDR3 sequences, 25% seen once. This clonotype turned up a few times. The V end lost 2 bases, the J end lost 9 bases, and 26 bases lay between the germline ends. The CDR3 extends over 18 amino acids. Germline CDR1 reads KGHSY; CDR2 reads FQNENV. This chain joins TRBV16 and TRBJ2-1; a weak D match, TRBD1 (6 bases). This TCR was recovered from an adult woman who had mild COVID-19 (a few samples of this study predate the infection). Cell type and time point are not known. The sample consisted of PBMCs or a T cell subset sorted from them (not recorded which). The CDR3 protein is CASSQATANREVYLEQFF. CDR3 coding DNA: TGTGCCAGCAGCCAAGCGACAGCAAACAGGGAAGTCTACCTTGAGCAGTTCTTC.